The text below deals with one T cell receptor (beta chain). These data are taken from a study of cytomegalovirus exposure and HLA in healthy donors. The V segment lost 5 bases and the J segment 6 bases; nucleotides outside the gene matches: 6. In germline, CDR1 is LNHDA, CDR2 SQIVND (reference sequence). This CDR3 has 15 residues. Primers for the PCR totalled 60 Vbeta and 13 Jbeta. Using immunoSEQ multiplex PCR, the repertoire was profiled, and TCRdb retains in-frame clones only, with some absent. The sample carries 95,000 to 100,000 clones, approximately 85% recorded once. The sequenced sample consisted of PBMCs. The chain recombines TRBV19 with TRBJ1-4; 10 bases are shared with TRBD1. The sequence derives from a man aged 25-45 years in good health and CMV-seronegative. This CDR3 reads CASSGPGTGDEKLFF. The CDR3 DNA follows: TGTGCCAGTAGTGGTCCCGGGACAGGGGATGAAAAACTGTTTTTT.